Listed here is a single T cell receptor (beta chain). Its antigen is unknown. This sample stems from a study of regulatory T cells in long-lasting Graves disease. Study observations and caveats: For persistent Graves' patients, TCR diversity was lower than for newly diagnosed ones. There were preferences for TRBV28, TRBJ1-2 and TRBJ2-5 in persistent disease.

The time point: newly diagnosed GD, antithyroid drugs for less than 3 months. Making the TCR library involved RNA that had been extracted from PBMCs. Graves' disease diagnosis was established per American Thyroid Association guidelines. Combining iRepertoire HTBI primers with Arm-PCR of CDR3 regions, the authors built TCR beta libraries. As processed by the authors: Identification across samples found approximately 67 TRBV and 12 to 15 TRBJ segments. TCRdb fed the multiplex PCR reads into MiXCR, producing one record per CDR3 protein. Here the V and J calls rest on TCRdb's processing, not on the authors' analysis. The table lists hundreds of thousands of distinct CDR3 sequences, 18% of them singletons. With V trimmed by 5 bases and J by 3 bases, 19 bases remained unmatched. Germline CDR1 reads LGHNT; CDR2 reads FRNRAP. The CDR3 length is 19 residues.

Material: peripheral blood mononuclear cells (PBMCs), obtained at new diagnosis, from a patient treated with antithyroid drugs. The clonotype was recovered from a female donor with Graves disease. V usage is TRBV12-5 and J usage is TRBJ2-5; 9 bases agree with TRBD2. This CDR3 is CASGPVRLLRTSDKETQYF. The CDR3 nucleotides are TGTGCTAGTGGTCCGGTACGTCTCTTGCGGACTAGCGATAAAGAGACCCAGTACTTC. Looking up the rest from reference TRBV12-5 and TRBJ2-5 gives the full variable domain: DARVTQTPRHKVTEMGQEVTMRCQPILGHNTVFWYRQTMMQGLELLAYFRNRAPLDDSGMPKDRFSAEMPDATLATLKIQPSEPRDSAVYFCASGPVRLLRTSDKETQYFGPGTRLLVL.